Listed here is a single TCR beta chain. Its binding antigen is unknown. It has no much larger one-base neighbor in the sample; base qualities were not kept. The CDR3 has 16 amino acids, counting the end cysteine and phenylalanine. CDR3 DNA is the only sequence kept; it has 48 bases, read in frame from the first base. CDR1 is given as SEHNR and CDR2 as FQNEAQ, both from the germline V gene (reference sequence). Trimming takes 0 bases from V and 8 bases from J, and the germline ends sit 16 bases apart. The source of the sample is a study of cytomegalovirus exposure and HLA in healthy donors (dated by TCRdb to 2017 to 2019). In the study overall: In an earlier analysis of 587 of the donors, 276 Gb of sequence data and 120 million or so unique TCR beta sequences from about 190 million T cells were reported. An early release that covered roughly 600 HLA-typed donors contained around 300 gigabases of sequencing data and tens of millions of unique TCR sequences. Of the 350 to 400 genotyped donors, around 81% fell in the genetic ancestry cluster associated with self-reported Caucasian donors. The study aimed to test whether signatures of past pathogen exposure could be identified by cataloging public T cell receptors. The T cell repertoires of 666 subjects were profiled by immunosequencing and related to cytomegalovirus serostatus. In addition to the first cohort of several hundred subjects, a separate validation cohort of approximately 130 different subjects was used. To predict cytomegalovirus infection status, the study brought together high-throughput TCR immunosequencing, statistical association of individual TCRs with disease status, and machine learning. To study patterns of TCR occurrence, a later analysis re-analyzed previously published TCR beta repertoires from several hundred donors and added high-resolution HLA genotyping. In the later analysis, no new phenotypic data were used to find candidate immune exposures; instead, reliance was placed on TCR beta sequences and their occurrence across donors. An earlier analysis of 587 of the donors applied high-throughput TCR beta sequencing to assess whether each TCR beta V gene segment acted as functional or pseudogenic. Donor age, sex, ethnicity and CMV serostatus were compiled alongside the repertoire data. A later genetic analysis used genome-wide SNP genotypes for about 65% of the roughly 700 donors, treating that subset as a discovery cohort. All discovery cohort repertoires had been generated using a single sequencing platform. Both class I and class II loci were covered by HLA typing, at four-digit resolution. The number of donors typed differed by locus, with roughly 629-640 for A, B, C, DRB1 and DQB1, more than 500 for DQA1, 600 to 610 for DPA1, and around 450 for DPB1. A few DR-DQ haplotypes were treated as single units for association and clustering because of strong linkage in the cohort. Across about 380 genotyped donors of the cohort, an average of approximately 240,000 unique TCR beta nucleotide sequences per donor were sequenced, and roughly 18% of those sequences were non-productive.

In total, approximately 690 healthy bone marrow donors made up the cohort. At the time of sampling, every cohort member was nominally healthy, though immune exposures that went unrecorded were likely present. The donor tested CMV seropositive and was one of the 289 seropositive cohort members. A peripheral blood sample was collected from each donor, and TCR beta sequencing was performed on peripheral blood mononuclear cells. The Qiagen DNeasy Blood Extraction Kit was used to extract genomic DNA from the blood cell samples. Here is what the overall study found, with its caveats: In an earlier analysis of some 550 of the donors, most TCR beta V segments were observed in productive rearrangements about 90% or about 30% of the time, broadly matching IMGT annotations. In both the original and validation cohorts, the classifier was reported to diagnose cytomegalovirus status with high specificity and sensitivity. A further reported finding was that TCR beta sequences accurately predicted the HLA-A and HLA-B alleles for most subjects in the first cohort. According to a later genetic analysis, donors in an Asian-associated ancestry cluster had fewer N-insertions in productive TCRs than the approximately 700-donor mean. Presence/absence analyses assumed roughly uniform sequencing depth across donors, an assumption that may not hold. Linkage disequilibrium might explain the correlated functional status among segregating V segments, but an unknown experimental factor could not be excluded. A later analysis found that HLA-associated TCR beta chains were more clonally expanded and had lower generation probabilities than equally common non-associated chains. CMV serostatus was the only immune exposure information available for the cohort. A later analysis associated around 16,000 TCR beta sequences with specific HLA alleles at a false discovery rate of 0.05. The study gave a list of 150 to 200 TCR beta chains associated with cytomegalovirus. This cohort had only TCR beta chains sequenced, and the lack of alpha or paired-chain data limited which features could be detected. Across donors, most TCR sequences were observed very rarely, whereas some public TCRs were present in many individuals. Because HLA typing was unavailable for some donors at each locus, only the typed subset was used in association tests. A cluster of highly shared sequence variants was judged likely to be a technical artifact of the sequencing pipeline. Some IMGT-functional V segments, including TRBV6-2 and TRBV6-3, could not be distinguished by the 87-base-pair reads and were therefore excluded. The authors suggested that the approach could potentially be generalized to other disease states and immunological phenotypes. In a later analysis, most CMV-associated TCR beta chains were found to appear HLA-restricted, with HLA associations seemingly driven largely by CMV exposure. In a later analysis, several top co-occurrence clusters were reported to appear linked to parvovirus B19, influenza, CMV and Epstein-Barr virus. A later analysis found that TCR association rates varied across HLA loci, with DRB1 alleles showing the most associated TCRs and HLA-C alleles the fewest. A later genetic analysis associated a missense DCLRE1C variant with V-gene and J-gene trimming of TCR beta chains, and an independent cohort replicated the association. The earlier analysis of 450 to 700 of the donors excluded fewer than 20 rarely observed V segments, including chromosome 9 orphons, because counts were too low. A few of the identified cytomegalovirus-associated TCR beta chains were confirmed in vitro to be specific for cytomegalovirus antigens. Assigning TCR associations to individual alleles was difficult when HLA alleles, especially DR and DQ, strongly co-occurred.

Preparation of the library involved the immunoSEQ multiplex PCR assay. For the multiplex PCR, a mixture combining 60 forward primers for TCR Vbeta segments and 13 reverse primers for TCR Jbeta segments was used. The CDR3 region of rearranged TCR beta genes was amplified from genomic DNA with a multiplex PCR assay. The Illumina HiSeq System was used to sequence the amplified TCR beta libraries as 87-base-pair reads. The published analysis was carried out like this. Across the roughly 700 repertoires, a later analysis counted approximately 83 million unique TCR beta chains, around 10 million of which were shared by at least two donors. Raw reads were error-corrected and collapsed into unique sequences with a nearest-neighbor algorithm that merged closely related sequences to remove PCR and sequencing errors. Alignment of CDR3 sequences to IMGT reference sequences was used to assign V, D and J gene segments. For a sequence to be retained, at least a six-nucleotide match to both a V gene segment and a J gene segment was required. Rearrangements were classified as productive when the CDR3 lacked stop codons and remained in frame with V and J, and all other rearrangements were classified as non-productive. CDR3 was defined by IMGT convention, running from the second conserved V-encoded cysteine to the conserved J-encoded phenylalanine. The earlier analysis of 500 to 750 of the donors excluded any sequence lacking an unambiguous match to a single V gene segment. An earlier analysis of a few hundred of the donors classified V segments as functional when productive rearrangements were above 56.7% and as segregating when the standard deviation between donors was above 5%. To diagnose cytomegalovirus status from the catalog of TCR beta chain sequences, a statistical classification framework was built. A later analysis assigned V and J genes by comparing TCR nucleotide sequences with IMGT/GENE-DB human TR gene sequences. In a later analysis, CDR3 sequences and most-parsimonious VDJ recombination scenarios were assigned using the TCRdist pipeline. A later analysis defined each TCR beta chain by its CDR3 amino acid sequence plus V-gene family, and excluded reads lacking a unique V-gene family. In a later analysis, 550 to 650 highly shared, low-generation-probability nucleotide sequences were removed to address suspected cross-contamination and a sequencing artifact. In a later analysis, a clonal expansion index was calculated for each public chain from normalized within-repertoire ranks of inferred template counts. Generation probabilities in a later analysis came from a VDJ recombination model fitted to out-of-frame rearrangements, and those results were checked against IGoR. In a later analysis, hypergeometric tests were used to score TCR-TCR, TCR-HLA and TCR-CMV co-occurrence, with a repertoire-size bias correction applied to TCR pairs. A later analysis estimated false discovery rates by permuting HLA or CMV assignments 20 times. In a later analysis, co-occurring TCRs were grouped using DBSCAN, with TCRdist sequence similarity added in when clustering inside HLA-allele-positive subsets. Repertoires with fewer than 30,000 or more than 120,000 public chains, plus five repertoires with anomalous nucleotide sharing, were excluded from co-occurrence clustering. The table comes from immuneACCESS by way of TCRdb, which keeps in-frame sequences with V and J called. Part of the clones is missing from these tables; in studies checked, under half for an unresolved V gene and the rest for unknown reasons. For V, J and clone size, that table is used; D and trimming come from the DNA. In all, the sample holds about 190,000 clones, and 75% to 90% of those were seen once. The ten most abundant clones make up approximately 6% of the sample.

The chain is encoded by TRBV7-9 joined to TRBJ1-4; the D gene cannot be resolved reliably. The clonotype originates from a middle-aged man in good health and CMV-seropositive. The specimen was PBMCs. The DNA reads as follows: TGTGCCAGCAGCTTAGCCCGACCTAGTCGTAAGGAAAAACTGTTTTTT. It specifies CASSLARPSRKEKLFF.